Included here is one T cell receptor (beta chain) sequence, with context. The entry originates in a study of OX40 agonist ivuxolimab in advanced cancers. Study-level information: The patients received agonistic anti-OX40 (CD134) antibody ivuxolimab. Two patients with cutaneous melanoma and one with hepatocellular carcinoma, three in total, showed partial responses.

The CDR3 runs 14 residues. The ends were cut back, 5 bases at V and 6 bases at J, with 15 bases in the middle. Germline CDR1 reads SGHDT; CDR2 reads YYEEEE. Produced via immunoSEQ multiplex PCR; TCRdb's table is partial and in-frame only. The data contain roughly 75,000 clones, less than 90% of them seen just once; the ten biggest clones take up 10% to 15%. Sequencing used CD4+ or CD8+ T cells sorted from blood, obtained in a trial of the OX40 agonist ivuxolimab. The chain recombines TRBV5-6 with TRBJ1-5; tentatively, D is TRBD1 (6 bases). This receptor was obtained from an adult with an advanced solid tumor such as melanoma, head and neck, liver or kidney cancer. The CDR3 region has the DNA TGTGCCAGCAGTACCGGTGGGGGGCGTCAGCCCCAGCATTTT. Its translation is CASSTGGGRQPQHF.